The rows below give T cell receptor beta chains drawn from one sample of a study of shared clonotypes between healthy human individuals. Profiled with immunoSEQ multiplex PCR; TCRdb holds only in-frame clones, not every one. Of fewer than 850,000 clones detected, 90% appear once; the ten largest clones hold 34%. Sequencing input: memory CD8+ T cells from PBMCs. Source of these receptors: a man in his late teens or twenties in good health. Some clones in this sample may be carry-over from other donors' samples. The CDR3 runs from the conserved cysteine through the conserved F or W. The order of the fields is J gene, D gene, V gene, clone size, CDR3 DNA, CDR3 protein. The D gene is left open where the match is weak. Clone sizes are given selectively: once, few, many, or a class where the clone is expanded.

J gene: TRBJ2-5; D gene: -; V gene: TRBV30; clone size: -; CDR3 DNA: TGTGCCTGGAGTGTCGGGATGCAGGCCCAAGAGACCCAGTACTTC; CDR3 protein: CAWSVGMQAQETQYF
J gene: TRBJ1-1; D gene: -; V gene: TRBV19; clone size: -; CDR3 DNA: TGTGCCAGTAGTATAGATCCGTACACTGAAGCTTTCTTT; CDR3 protein: CASSIDPYTEAFF
J gene: TRBJ2-7; D gene: -; V gene: TRBV29-1; clone size: -; CDR3 DNA: TGCAGCGTTGTGGGACAGCACGGGACTAGAGGCTACGAGCAGTACTTC; CDR3 protein: CSVVGQHGTRGYEQYF
J gene: TRBJ2-2; D gene: -; V gene: TRBV19; clone size: -; CDR3 DNA: TGTGCCAGTAGTATAGCCGGGAACACCGGGGAGCTGTTTTTT; CDR3 protein: CASSIAGNTGELFF
J gene: TRBJ2-7; D gene: TRBD2; V gene: TRBV7-8; clone size: -; CDR3 DNA: TGTGCCAGCAGCATCGGGAGGGGCCACGAGCAGTACTTC; CDR3 protein: CASSIGRGHEQYF
J gene: TRBJ1-5; D gene: -; V gene: TRBV10-3; clone size: -; CDR3 DNA: TGTGCCATCAGTGAGGGGGGAGAATATCAGCCCCAGCATTTT; CDR3 protein: CAISEGGEYQPQHF
J gene: TRBJ1-1; D gene: -; V gene: TRBV19; clone size: -; CDR3 DNA: TGTGCCAGTGGTGCGGGGTTAGCTTTCTTT; CDR3 protein: CASGAGLAFF
J gene: TRBJ1-4; D gene: -; V gene: TRBV27; clone size: once; CDR3 DNA: TGTGCCAGCAGTCGCCGCCTGGATGGCTATAATGAAAAACTGTTTTTT; CDR3 protein: CASSRRLDGYNEKLFF
J gene: TRBJ2-7; D gene: -; V gene: TRBV28; clone size: once; CDR3 DNA: TGTGCCAGTAGCCGGAACAGGGATTCCTCCTACGAGCAGTACTTC; CDR3 protein: CASSRNRDSSYEQYF
J gene: TRBJ2-7; D gene: -; V gene: TRBV10-3; clone size: -; CDR3 DNA: TGTGCCGCTGCGGAGGTGTCGTACGAGCAGTACTTC; CDR3 protein: CAAAEVSYEQYF
J gene: TRBJ1-1; D gene: -; V gene: TRBV7-9; clone size: once; CDR3 DNA: TGTGCCAGCAGGGATATAGGGGGTTCAGCTTTCTTT; CDR3 protein: CASRDIGGSAFF
J gene: TRBJ2-5; D gene: TRBD1; V gene: TRBV15; clone size: -; CDR3 DNA: TGTGCCACCAGCAGCTGGACAGGGGGACAAGAGACCCAGTACTTC; CDR3 protein: CATSSWTGGQETQYF
J gene: TRBJ2-1; D gene: -; V gene: TRBV9; clone size: -; CDR3 DNA: TGTGCCAGCAGCGTAGATGGTAAAACCAATGAGCAGTTCTTC; CDR3 protein: CASSVDGKTNEQFF
J gene: TRBJ2-6; D gene: -; V gene: TRBV28; clone size: -; CDR3 DNA: TGTGCCAGCAGTACCCCCATTTTAGGGGGTAGCTCTGGGGCCAACGTCCTGACTTTC; CDR3 protein: CASSTPILGGSSGANVLTF
J gene: TRBJ2-5; D gene: -; V gene: TRBV6-5; clone size: -; CDR3 DNA: TGTGCCAGCAGTTACTGGGACCCCCTGTCGGGAGAGACCCAGTACTTC; CDR3 protein: CASSYWDPLSGETQYF
J gene: TRBJ1-2; D gene: TRBD1; V gene: TRBV19; clone size: many; CDR3 DNA: TGTGCCAGTAGTCCCCGGACAGGGGGCGCGAATGACTATGGCTACACCTTC; CDR3 protein: CASSPRTGGANDYGYTF
J gene: TRBJ2-7; D gene: -; V gene: TRBV19; clone size: once; CDR3 DNA: TGTGCCAGAGGGTGCAACTACGAGCAGTACTTC; CDR3 protein: CARGCNYEQYF
J gene: TRBJ2-2; D gene: -; V gene: TRBV27; clone size: -; CDR3 DNA: TGTGCCAGCAGTTTATCCAGGACGGTTAACACCGGGGAGCTGTTTTTT; CDR3 protein: CASSLSRTVNTGELFF
J gene: TRBJ2-3; D gene: -; V gene: TRBV27; clone size: -; CDR3 DNA: TGTGCCAGCAGTATACTCCGGGGCACAGATACGCAGTATTTT; CDR3 protein: CASSILRGTDTQYF
J gene: TRBJ2-1; D gene: TRBD1; V gene: TRBV29-1; clone size: -; CDR3 DNA: TGCAGCGTTGAACGAGGGGGCCTAGGCTCCTACAATGAGCAGTTCTTC; CDR3 protein: CSVERGGLGSYNEQFF
J gene: TRBJ1-2; D gene: TRBD1; V gene: TRBV28; clone size: -; CDR3 DNA: TGTGCCAGCAGTTTGGGACAGGGGAACGGCTACACCTTC; CDR3 protein: CASSLGQGNGYTF
J gene: TRBJ2-5; D gene: -; V gene: TRBV7-9; clone size: once; CDR3 DNA: TGTGCCAGCAGCTCTATCTCCAAAGAGACCCAGTACTTC; CDR3 protein: CASSSISKETQYF
J gene: TRBJ2-1; D gene: TRBD2; V gene: TRBV11-3; clone size: -; CDR3 DNA: TGTGCCAGCAGCACGGGACTAGCGGGCTACAATGAGCAGTTCTTC; CDR3 protein: CASSTGLAGYNEQFF
J gene: TRBJ2-3; D gene: -; V gene: TRBV2; clone size: -; CDR3 DNA: TGTGCCAGCAGTGATAGGCAACAGAGCACAGATACGCAGTATTTT; CDR3 protein: CASSDRQQSTDTQYF
J gene: TRBJ2-7; D gene: TRBD1; V gene: TRBV30; clone size: few; CDR3 DNA: TGTGCCTGGAGGCCAATGCCGGGACAGGGCTACTATGAGCAGTACTTC; CDR3 protein: CAWRPMPGQGYYEQYF
J gene: TRBJ1-1; D gene: TRBD1; V gene: TRBV6-5; clone size: -; CDR3 DNA: TGTGCCACAACGACAGGGGCGAACACTGAAGCTTTCTTT; CDR3 protein: CATTTGANTEAFF
J gene: TRBJ2-1; D gene: -; V gene: TRBV30; clone size: -; CDR3 DNA: TGTGCCTGGAAACGGCGGGCGCCGAAAGACAATGAGCAGTTCTTC; CDR3 protein: CAWKRRAPKDNEQFF
J gene: TRBJ2-1; D gene: -; V gene: TRBV5-6; clone size: -; CDR3 DNA: TGTGCCAGCAGCCCCGATATCGGTACCTACAATGAGCAGTTCTTC; CDR3 protein: CASSPDIGTYNEQFF
J gene: TRBJ2-1; D gene: TRBD2; V gene: TRBV7-9; clone size: once; CDR3 DNA: TGTGCCAGCAGCCGTAGCGGGCCCTACAATGAGCAGTTCTTC; CDR3 protein: CASSRSGPYNEQFF
J gene: TRBJ1-4; D gene: -; V gene: TRBV7-8; clone size: -; CDR3 DNA: TGTGCCAGCAGCCACCCCATGGGTCTTAATGAAAAACTGTTTTTT; CDR3 protein: CASSHPMGLNEKLFF
J gene: TRBJ1-1; D gene: -; V gene: TRBV9; clone size: -; CDR3 DNA: TGTGCCAGCAACTTCGACAGCCGAGACACTGAAGCTTTCTTT; CDR3 protein: CASNFDSRDTEAFF
J gene: TRBJ2-3; D gene: TRBD2; V gene: TRBV9; clone size: once; CDR3 DNA: TGTGCCAGCAGCGTCTATAGCGGGCCCGAGACGGATACGCAGTATTTT; CDR3 protein: CASSVYSGPETDTQYF
J gene: TRBJ2-3; D gene: -; V gene: TRBV7-9; clone size: -; CDR3 DNA: TGTGCCAGCAGCTTAGCAGAGGGGAGGCCCCCCACAGATACGCAGTATTTT; CDR3 protein: CASSLAEGRPPTDTQYF
J gene: TRBJ2-1; D gene: TRBD2; V gene: TRBV9; clone size: -; CDR3 DNA: TGTGCCAGCAGCGCCCAACTAGCGGGAGAGTTCTATGAGCAGTTCTTC; CDR3 protein: CASSAQLAGEFYEQFF
J gene: TRBJ2-1; D gene: -; V gene: TRBV7-6; clone size: -; CDR3 DNA: TGTGCCAGCAGCTTAGGAGCGCGAAATGAGCAGTTCTTC; CDR3 protein: CASSLGARNEQFF
J gene: TRBJ2-1; D gene: TRBD1; V gene: TRBV7-9; clone size: -; CDR3 DNA: TGTGCCAGCAGCCCTCGGACAGGGAGCTCCTACAATGAGCAGTTCTTC; CDR3 protein: CASSPRTGSSYNEQFF
J gene: TRBJ2-1; D gene: TRBD2; V gene: TRBV4-2; clone size: -; CDR3 DNA: TGTGCCAGCAGCCAAGATGTGGGGACTAGTTACTACAATGAGCAGTTCTTC; CDR3 protein: CASSQDVGTSYYNEQFF
J gene: TRBJ2-2; D gene: TRBD1; V gene: TRBV29-1; clone size: -; CDR3 DNA: TGCAGCGCAGGGGGCCCGGGGCGGGGCGGGGAGCTGTTTTTT; CDR3 protein: CSAGGPGRGGELFF
J gene: TRBJ2-3; D gene: TRBD2; V gene: TRBV27; clone size: -; CDR3 DNA: TGTGCCAGCAGTTTATATTGGGTGGGGACTAGAGGCGCAGATACGCAGTATTTT; CDR3 protein: CASSLYWVGTRGADTQYF
J gene: TRBJ2-7; D gene: TRBD1; V gene: TRBV6-5; clone size: -; CDR3 DNA: TGTGCCAGCAGTTACTCTCCGGGACAGGGTGCCGAGCAGTACTTC; CDR3 protein: CASSYSPGQGAEQYF
J gene: TRBJ2-7; D gene: -; V gene: TRBV27; clone size: -; CDR3 DNA: TGTGCCAGCAACCCCGGGGCGAGAGCCTACGAGCAGTACTTC; CDR3 protein: CASNPGARAYEQYF
J gene: TRBJ2-3; D gene: TRBD2; V gene: TRBV9; clone size: -; CDR3 DNA: TGTGCCAGCAGCCCTATAGCGGGCCTCACAGATACGCAGTATTTT; CDR3 protein: CASSPIAGLTDTQYF
J gene: TRBJ2-7; D gene: TRBD2; V gene: TRBV7-9; clone size: -; CDR3 DNA: TGTGCCAGCAGCTCTCGGACTAGCGGGGCCACCTACGAGCAGTACTTC; CDR3 protein: CASSSRTSGATYEQYF
J gene: TRBJ2-1; D gene: -; V gene: TRBV5-1; clone size: -; CDR3 DNA: TGCGCCAGCAGCTTGGTTTCCCTGACTCCCTACAATGAGCAGTTCTTC; CDR3 protein: CASSLVSLTPYNEQFF
J gene: TRBJ1-5; D gene: -; V gene: TRBV2; clone size: -; CDR3 DNA: TGTGCCAGCTCAGGCAGGGTCGGAGGGCCCCAGCATTTT; CDR3 protein: CASSGRVGGPQHF
J gene: TRBJ1-2; D gene: -; V gene: TRBV5-6; clone size: -; CDR3 DNA: TGTGCCAGCAGCTTAGATGATAGGGAGGACTATGGCTACACCTTC; CDR3 protein: CASSLDDREDYGYTF
J gene: TRBJ2-6; D gene: -; V gene: TRBV10-2; clone size: -; CDR3 DNA: TGCGCCAGCAGTGAAAGGGGTCAGCCCTTATCTGGGGCCAACGTCCTGACTTTC; CDR3 protein: CASSERGQPLSGANVLTF
J gene: TRBJ2-7; D gene: TRBD1; V gene: TRBV11-2; clone size: -; CDR3 DNA: TGTGCCAGCAGCACCTTTCAGGGGGCGCGGTACGAGCAGTACTTC; CDR3 protein: CASSTFQGARYEQYF
J gene: TRBJ1-4; D gene: -; V gene: TRBV2; clone size: -; CDR3 DNA: TGTGCCAGCAGTCGGACCGGCGCAACTAATGAAAAACTGTTTTTT; CDR3 protein: CASSRTGATNEKLFF
J gene: TRBJ2-5; D gene: TRBD1; V gene: TRBV29-1; clone size: -; CDR3 DNA: TGCAGCGTTGTCGGGACAGGGGGCGGGCACTTC; CDR3 protein: CSVVGTGGGHF
J gene: TRBJ1-4; D gene: -; V gene: TRBV6-1; clone size: -; CDR3 DNA: TGTGCCAGCAGTTTTATGCAGGGCGGTGAAAAACTGTTTTTT; CDR3 protein: CASSFMQGGEKLFF
J gene: TRBJ1-1; D gene: -; V gene: TRBV6-1; clone size: -; CDR3 DNA: TGTGCCAGCAGCGAAACAGGGACGGGCTTCAACACTGAAGCTTTCTTT; CDR3 protein: CASSETGTGFNTEAFF
J gene: TRBJ1-1; D gene: -; V gene: TRBV4-1; clone size: -; CDR3 DNA: TGCGCCAGCAGTCTACATACGACAGCCATGAACACTGAAGCTTTCTTT; CDR3 protein: CASSLHTTAMNTEAFF
J gene: TRBJ2-7; D gene: TRBD2; V gene: TRBV28; clone size: -; CDR3 DNA: TGTGCCAGCGCTGGGGGGGACCCCGAATCCTACGAGCAGTACTTC; CDR3 protein: CASAGGDPESYEQYF
J gene: TRBJ2-7; D gene: -; V gene: TRBV28; clone size: -; CDR3 DNA: TGTGCCAGCAGTTTAGGACAGGAGGGTCTCGACGAGCAGTACTTC; CDR3 protein: CASSLGQEGLDEQYF
J gene: TRBJ1-1; D gene: -; V gene: TRBV6-5; clone size: -; CDR3 DNA: TGTGCCAGCAGTCCCGGGGGGCGAACTGAAGCTTTCTTT; CDR3 protein: CASSPGGRTEAFF
J gene: TRBJ2-3; D gene: -; V gene: TRBV2; clone size: -; CDR3 DNA: TGTGCCAGCAGAGACTGGGGAGGTCGTTACCCCGCTAGCACAGATACGCAGTATTTT; CDR3 protein: CASRDWGGRYPASTDTQYF